Presented here are 10 T cell receptor beta chains from one specimen sequenced in a study of blood T cells in healthy people across ages. Primers used in a second PCR of roughly 6 to 11 cycles were a sample-barcoded 5' primer and a J-beta primer mix. TCRdb reprocessed the 5' RACE reads via MiXCR and lists one record per CDR3 protein. Of 550,000 to 700,000 distinct CDR3 sequences detected, approximately 30% appear once; the ten largest clones hold approximately 17%. Sequencing was performed on blood. These receptors came from a woman in her sixties or seventies in good health.

The V and J genes are TRBV7-6 and TRBJ2-5, with D unresolved. Trimming left V 5 bases short and J 1 base short, with 14 bases between. The germline V gene encodes CDR1 SGHVS and CDR2 FNYEAQ. This CDR3 is 15 amino acids long. CDR3 nucleotides: TGTGCCAGCAGCCCCACCCCCGTCGTCCAAGAGACCCAGTACTTC. Its translation: CASSPTPVVQETQYF.

The rearrangement links TRBV11-2 to TRBJ2-5, with 8 bases fitting TRBD2. The V gene end was trimmed by 2 bases and the J gene end by 5 bases; junction bases not matched to a gene: 7. Germline assignment: CDR1 SGHAT and CDR2 FQNNGV. This CDR3 has 15 amino acids. The CDR3 sequence is CASSLTRGGLETQYF. CDR3 bases: TGTGCCAGCAGCTTAACTCGGGGGGGCCTGGAGACCCAGTACTTC.

The genes are TRBV20-1 and TRBJ2-1, with TRBD1 matching 7 bases. Judging by the DNA end, TRBJ2-7 fits better; the J call may be wrong. Looked up from germline, CDR1 is DFQATT and CDR2 is SNEGSKA (reference sequence). CDR3 length equals 12 residues. Here the CDR3 reads CSASGQANEQYF. CDR3 coding DNA: TGCAGTGCTAGTGGACAGGCAAACGAGCAGTACTTC.

This clonotype was observed once. One junction end disagrees with the germline gene, perhaps due to a read error. The rearrangement links TRBV5-5 to TRBJ1-4; no definite D call. Germline CDR1 is SGHKS and CDR2 is YYEKEE (reference sequence). This CDR3 comprises 14 residues. The CDR3 region is CASGLEGFGEKLFF. The DNA of the CDR3 is TGTGCCAGCGGCTTGGAGGGATTTGGTGAAAAACTGTTTTTT.

The sample holds a few counts of this clonotype. The gene calls are TRBV18 and TRBJ1-2; a possible D gene is TRBD1 (5 bases). Germline CDR1 is KGHSH and CDR2 is LQKENI. Trimming took 3 bases from V and 2 from J, leaving 16 bases between them. This CDR3 is 16 amino acids long. CDR3 nucleotide sequence: TGTGCCAGCTCACCTTCTCATACCCGGGGGAACTATGGCTACACCTTC. It encodes CASSPSHTRGNYGYTF.

This sequence joins TRBV5-1 and TRBJ2-5; D might be TRBD1 or TRBD2, each matching 5 bases. V was trimmed by 4 bases and J by 4 bases, leaving 17 bases between them. Germline V CDR1 and CDR2: SGHRS, YFSETQ. The CDR3 has 15 residues. This CDR3 is CASSPGQGPGETQYF. The CDR3 nucleotides are TGCGCCAGCAGCCCGGGGCAGGGTCCAGGAGAGACCCAGTACTTC.

V gene TRBV6-2 or TRBV6-3 combines with J gene TRBJ2-7; no reliable D call. The CDR3 is made up of 13 amino acids. Trimming removed 5 bases at V and 3 bases at J, with 11 bases between. From germline, CDR1 is MNHEY and CDR2 SVGEGT. The CDR3 sequence: CASSRQVGYEQYF. In DNA form, the CDR3 reads TGTGCCAGCAGTCGGCAGGTGGGCTACGAGCAGTACTTC.

This clonotype was seen a handful of times. The rearrangement uses TRBV7-2 and TRBJ2-7, with 7 bases lining up with TRBD1. Matching the DNA end better, TRBJ2-1 makes the J call doubtful. Germline-derived CDR1 and CDR2 are SGHTA and FQGNSA. The CDR3 is 16 residues long. The CDR3 reads CASSLWDSGRVNEQFF. CDR3 nucleotide sequence: TGTGCCAGCAGCTTATGGGACAGTGGAAGGGTCAATGAGCAGTTCTTC.

The chain couples TRBV20-1 to TRBJ1-2, with a possible D match to TRBD1 (5 bases). Germline-derived CDR1 and CDR2 are DFQATT and SNEGSKA (reference sequence). The CDR3 has 11 residues. V was trimmed by 1 base and J by 12 bases, leaving 12 bases between them. The CDR3 here is CSARGGPGDTF. The CDR3 DNA reads as TGCAGTGCTAGAGGGGGACCCGGAGACACCTTC.

The genes are TRBV12-3 or TRBV12-4 and TRBJ1-2; D remains ambiguous. Trimming left V 9 bases short and J 5 bases short, with 13 bases between. This CDR3 spans 12 amino acids. The CDR3 loop is CASARLSYGYTF. The DNA of the CDR3 is TGTGCCAGTGCGAGACTGAGTTATGGCTACACCTTC.